A selection of T cell receptor beta chains follows, all from one sample in a study of blood T cells in healthy people across ages. TCRdb re-called the 5' RACE reads with MiXCR, one entry per CDR3 protein. This sample yields 1.5 million to 2 million distinct CDR3 sequences, of which 35% to 50% are seen a single time; 23% belongs to the top ten. The sequenced sample was blood. The receptors here all came from a human donor in good health. The CDR3 runs from the conserved cysteine through the conserved F or W. The order of the fields is CDR3 length, J gene, clone size, D gene, V gene, CDR3 protein, CDR3 DNA. A D gene is named only where the DNA matches it firmly. Where a row states a size, it is once, few, many or the class of an expanded clone; other rows omit it.

17,TRBJ2-1,.,TRBD1,TRBV5-1,CASNTGQGPVSYNGQFF,TGCGCCAGCAACACCGGACAGGGTCCCGTCTCCTACAATGGGCAGTTCTTC
16,TRBJ2-5,many,.,TRBV11-2,CASSLGTDPGRETQYF,TGTGCCAGCAGCTTAGGCACCGATCCTGGGCGGGAGACCCAGTACTTC
15,TRBJ2-3,.,.,TRBV4-3,CASSQGSGDTDTQDF,TGCGCCAGCAGCCAAGGATCCGGGGACACAGATACGCAGGATTTT
13,TRBJ2-7,many,.,TRBV5-1,CASSLQGTYEQYF,TGCGCCAGCAGCCTACAAGGGACCTACGAGCAGTACTTC
13,TRBJ2-7,.,.,TRBV7-9,CASSSSGLNEQYF,TGTGCCAGCAGCTCATCAGGCCTTAACGAGCAGTACTTC
18,TRBJ2-3,.,TRBD1,TRBV7-6,CASSLEYGGRGSTDTQYF,TGTGCCAGCAGCTTAGAGTACGGTGGCAGGGGGAGCACAGATACGCAGTATTTT
12,TRBJ1-2,.,.,TRBV20-1,CSARTLLYGYTF,TGCAGTGCTCGTACACTTCTCTATGGCTACACCTTC
14,TRBJ2-3,.,TRBD1,TRBV12-3/TRBV12-4,CASSCGQGTDTQYF,TGTGCCAGCAGTTGCGGACAGGGAACAGATACGCAGTATTTT
15,TRBJ2-3,.,.,TRBV4-3,CAGSQEAGPTDTQYF,TGCGCCGGCAGCCAAGAGGCAGGCCCCACAGATACGCAGTATTTT
14,TRBJ2-5,.,.,TRBV7-9,CASSLGGLGTTQYF,TGTGCCAGCAGCTTAGGTGGACTGGGAACGACCCAGTACTTC
14,TRBJ2-6,few,.,TRBV2,CASSETRGANVLTF,TGTGCCAGCAGTGAAACCCGTGGGGCCAACGTCCTGACTTTC
16,TRBJ2-7,many,TRBD1,TRBV6-1,CASNHDSGTGVYEQYF,TGTGCCAGCAACCATGATTCCGGGACAGGGGTCTACGAGCAGTACTTC
13,TRBJ1-1,.,.,TRBV6-6,CASSYAQQGEAFF,TGTGCCAGCAGTTACGCCCAACAGGGTGAAGCTTTCTTT
14,TRBJ2-5,.,.,TRBV18,CASSPTFRGHEQYF,TGTGCCAGCTCACCAACTTTCAGGGGTCATGAGCAGTACTTC
15,TRBJ2-7,few,.,TRBV7-9,CASSLGTVTADEQYF,TGTGCTAGCAGCTTAGGCACAGTGACAGCCGACGAGCAGTACTTC
14,TRBJ2-7,few,TRBD1,TRBV9,CASGSGTGDGEQYF,TGTGCCAGCGGCTCCGGGACAGGGGACGGCGAGCAGTACTTC
14,TRBJ2-1,.,.,TRBV6-4,CASSGEVGANEQFF,TGTGCCAGCAGCGGAGAGGTGGGGGCCAATGAGCAGTTCTTC
14,TRBJ2-7,many,.,TRBV18,CASSPPLGVYEQYF,TGTGCCAGCTCACCACCCCTAGGGGTCTACGAGCAGTACTTC
15,TRBJ2-1,.,TRBD2,TRBV7-6,CASSFTGGGADEQFF,TGTGCCAGCAGCTTTACTGGCGGGGGGGCCGATGAGCAGTTCTTC
12,TRBJ1-2,few,.,TRBV29-1,CSVEGINYGYTF,TGCAGCGTTGAAGGGATTAACTATGGCTACACCTTC
13,TRBJ2-1,few,.,TRBV6-1,CASRQIVYNEQFF,TGTGCCAGCAGACAAATTGTCTACAATGAGCAGTTCTTC
19,TRBJ2-1,few,.,TRBV20-1,CSARVDKGGLAAAYNEQFF,TGCAGTGCTAGAGTTGATAAAGGGGGGCTAGCGGCCGCCTACAATGAGCAGTTCTTC
16,TRBJ2-7,.,.,TRBV12-5,CASGLAPGESYYEQYF,TGCGCTAGTGGTTTGGCCCCGGGGGAGTCATACTACGAGCAGTACTTC
15,TRBJ1-2,.,TRBD1,TRBV5-1,CASSLGGQDTYGYTF,TGCGCCAGCAGCTTGGGTGGACAGGATACCTATGGCTACACCTTC
13,TRBJ2-2,many,.,TRBV7-9,CASSLENTGELFF,TGTGCCAGCAGCTTAGAGAACACCGGGGAGCTGTTTTTT
12,TRBJ2-1,.,.,TRBV12-5,CASGLGGNEQFF,TGTGCTAGTGGTTTGGGTGGAAATGAGCAGTTCTTC
16,TRBJ1-1,few,TRBD1,TRBV6-5,CASSSGTGIYYDEAFF,TGTGCCAGCAGTTCCGGGACAGGAATCTACTACGATGAAGCTTTCTTT
16,TRBJ1-2,few,TRBD1,TRBV2,CASSATGTGLHYGYTF,TGTGCCAGCAGTGCTACCGGGACAGGGCTTCACTATGGCTACACCTTC
15,TRBJ2-1,.,TRBD2,TRBV2,CASSAGLAIYNEQFF,TGTGCCAGCAGCGCGGGACTAGCGATCTACAATGAGCAGTTCTTC
10,TRBJ2-1,.,TRBD2,TRBV29-1,CSVLRGEQFF,TGCAGCGTTCTGCGGGGGGAGCAGTTCTTC
16,TRBJ1-5,.,TRBD1,TRBV5-6,CASKGEGQAFSQPQHF,TGTGCCAGCAAAGGGGAGGGACAGGCCTTCAGTCAGCCCCAGCATTTT
12,TRBJ2-7,.,.,TRBV2,CASSEAGNEQYF,TGTGCCAGCAGTGAAGCTGGGAACGAGCAGTACTTC
13,TRBJ2-7,few,.,TRBV7-2,CASSLDDPYEQYF,TGTGCCAGCAGCTTGGACGATCCCTACGAGCAGTACTTC
15,TRBJ1-4,few,.,TRBV25-1,CASSETRIWNEKLFF,TGTGCCAGCAGTGAAACGAGGATCTGGAATGAAAAACTGTTTTTT
15,TRBJ2-1,.,.,TRBV7-2,CASSLHISSYNEQFF,TGTGCCAGCAGCCTCCACATCAGCTCCTACAATGAGCAGTTCTTC
14,TRBJ2-5,few,TRBD1,TRBV7-2,CASTVTGGRETQYF,TGTGCCAGCACTGTTACAGGGGGCCGGGAGACCCAGTACTTC
16,TRBJ2-3,few,TRBD2,TRBV20-1,CSARDTRGVIADTQYF,TGCAGTGCTAGAGATACTCGGGGGGTAATCGCAGATACGCAGTATTTT
13,TRBJ1-2,few,.,TRBV7-3,CASSLTHRDDYTF,TGTGCCAGCAGCTTAACGCACAGGGATGACTACACCTTC
15,TRBJ2-5,.,.,TRBV7-9,CASSRTGPYQETQYF,TGTGCCAGCAGCCGGACTGGGCCGTACCAAGAGACCCAGTACTTC
12,TRBJ1-6,many,.,TRBV7-8,CASSFSASPLHF,TGTGCCAGCAGCTTTAGTGCCTCACCCCTCCACTTT
13,TRBJ2-1,few,.,TRBV7-9,CASSYSVVDEQFF,TGTGCCAGCAGTTACTCAGTAGTGGATGAGCAGTTCTTC
12,TRBJ2-3,.,.,TRBV21-1,CASSIFGDTQYF,TGTGCCAGCAGCATTTTCGGAGATACGCAGTATTTT
14,TRBJ1-1,.,.,TRBV5-8,CASSSGSTNTEAFF,TGTGCCAGCAGCTCGGGATCGACAAACACTGAAGCTTTCTTT
19,TRBJ2-1,few,.,TRBV6-5,CASSYTHGGFGSPQDEQFF,TGTGCCAGCAGTTACACCCATGGGGGGTTCGGGTCCCCACAGGATGAGCAGTTCTTC
13,TRBJ2-7,.,TRBD2,TRBV29-1,CSVAGPSGGEQYF,TGCAGCGTTGCCGGACCCTCGGGGGGCGAGCAGTACTTC
12,TRBJ2-2,.,.,TRBV7-2,CAKVSQTGELFF,TGTGCAAAAGTTTCCCAAACCGGGGAGCTGTTTTTT
14,TRBJ1-2,once,TRBD1,TRBV10-3,CAINRDRADYGYTF,TGTGCCATCAATAGGGACAGGGCGGACTATGGCTACACCTTC
15,TRBJ2-2,.,.,TRBV29-1,CSYLSRQLPTGELFF,TGCAGTTATCTGTCGAGGCAGTTACCAACCGGGGAGCTGTTTTTT
14,TRBJ2-1,few,.,TRBV24-1,CATSEYSLGGEQFF,TGTGCCACCAGTGAGTACTCTTTAGGGGGTGAGCAGTTCTTC
14,TRBJ1-2,.,.,TRBV10-3,CAISADQIRGGYTF,TGTGCCATCAGTGCCGACCAAATCAGGGGAGGCTACACCTTC
15,TRBJ1-5,.,.,TRBV29-1,CSVESRARFDQPQHF,TGCAGCGTTGAATCTCGGGCGAGGTTTGATCAGCCCCAGCATTTT
14,TRBJ2-5,many,.,TRBV3-1,CASSLRGAQETQYF,TGTGCCAGCAGTCTCCGGGGGGCGCAAGAGACCCAGTACTTC
16,TRBJ2-1,.,.,TRBV6-5,CASSYFYRESDNEQFF,TGTGCCAGCAGTTACTTTTACAGGGAATCGGACAATGAGCAGTTCTTC
19,TRBJ1-2,.,.,TRBV4-3,CASSQGGEPGPVSNYGYTF,TGCGCCAGCAGCCAAGGGGGGGAACCCGGACCCGTCTCTAACTATGGCTACACCTTC
14,TRBJ1-2,.,.,TRBV10-3,CAISESGGSYGYTF,TGTGCCATCAGTGAGTCGGGGGGGTCCTACGGCTACACCTTC
18,TRBJ1-2,few,.,TRBV12-5,CASGLVLSGGPPGSGYTF,TGTGCTAGTGGTTTGGTACTATCGGGGGGCCCCCCGGGATCTGGCTACACCTTC